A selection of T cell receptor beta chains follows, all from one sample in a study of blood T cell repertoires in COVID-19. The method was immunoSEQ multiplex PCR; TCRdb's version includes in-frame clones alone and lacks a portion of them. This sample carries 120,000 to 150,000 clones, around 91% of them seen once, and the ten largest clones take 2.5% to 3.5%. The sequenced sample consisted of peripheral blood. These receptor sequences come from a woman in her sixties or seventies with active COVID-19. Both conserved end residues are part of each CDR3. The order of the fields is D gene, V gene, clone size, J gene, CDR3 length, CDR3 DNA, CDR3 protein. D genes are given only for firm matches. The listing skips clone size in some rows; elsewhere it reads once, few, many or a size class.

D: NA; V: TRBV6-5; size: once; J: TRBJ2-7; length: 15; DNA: TGTGCCAGCAGTCCCCGGGACTGGGCCTCCTACGAGCAGTACTTC; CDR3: CASSPRDWASYEQYF
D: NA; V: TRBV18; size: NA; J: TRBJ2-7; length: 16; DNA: TGTGCCAGCTCCCAAAAGGCCGGAGGACAGAGCTACGAGCAGTACTTC; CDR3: CASSQKAGGQSYEQYF
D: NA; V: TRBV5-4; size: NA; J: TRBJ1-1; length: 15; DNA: TGTGCCAGCAGCTTGGCCCCGGGGGGGAACACTGAAGCTTTCTTT; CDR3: CASSLAPGGNTEAFF
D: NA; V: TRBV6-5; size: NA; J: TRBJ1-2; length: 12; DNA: TGTGCCAGCAGTCCTGGGCCGTATGGCTACACCTTC; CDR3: CASSPGPYGYTF
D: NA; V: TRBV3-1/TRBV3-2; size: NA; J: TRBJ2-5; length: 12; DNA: TGTGCCAGCAGCCAAGAAGGGAGGACCCAGTACTTC; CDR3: CASSQEGRTQYF
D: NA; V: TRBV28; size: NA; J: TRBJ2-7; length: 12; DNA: TGTGCCAGCAGCTCCAGGGCTTACGAGCAGTACTTC; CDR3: CASSSRAYEQYF
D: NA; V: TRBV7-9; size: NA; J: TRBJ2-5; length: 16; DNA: TGTGCCAGCAGAACCGGGACATCTAGCAGAGAAGAGACCCAGTACTTC; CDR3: CASRTGTSSREETQYF
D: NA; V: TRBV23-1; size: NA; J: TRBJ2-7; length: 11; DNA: TGCGCCAGCGGGACTTTTCCCGAGCAGTACTTC; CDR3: CASGTFPEQYF
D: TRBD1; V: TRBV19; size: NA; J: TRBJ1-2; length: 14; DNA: TGTGCCAGTAGTATGAGCAGGGGGCTTGGAGGCTACACCTTC; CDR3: CASSMSRGLGGYTF
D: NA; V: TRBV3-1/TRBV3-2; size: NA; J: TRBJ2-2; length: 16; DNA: TGTGCCAGCAGCCAAGATGCGGGACAGCTCACCGGGGAGCTGTTTTTT; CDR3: CASSQDAGQLTGELFF
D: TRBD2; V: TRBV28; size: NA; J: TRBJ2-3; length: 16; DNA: TGTGCCAGCAGGCCCTTGACTAGCGGGAGGGCAGATACGCAGTATTTT; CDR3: CASRPLTSGRADTQYF
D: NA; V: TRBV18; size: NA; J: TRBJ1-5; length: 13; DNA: TGTGCCAGCTCAGCGTATAGCAATCAGCCCCAGCATTTT; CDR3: CASSAYSNQPQHF
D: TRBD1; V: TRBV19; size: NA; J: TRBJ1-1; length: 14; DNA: TGTGCCAGTAGTAGACAGGGCCCGAACACTGAAGCTTTCTTT; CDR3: CASSRQGPNTEAFF
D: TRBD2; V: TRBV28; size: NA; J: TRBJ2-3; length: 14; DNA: TGTGCCACCCTAGCGGGATCCTCCACAGATACGCAGTATTTT; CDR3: CATLAGSSTDTQYF
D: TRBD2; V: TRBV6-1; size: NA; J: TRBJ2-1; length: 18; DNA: TGTGCCAGCAGTGGCCCCGCGGGGACTAGCGGGACTCACAATGAGCAGTTCTTC; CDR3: CASSGPAGTSGTHNEQFF
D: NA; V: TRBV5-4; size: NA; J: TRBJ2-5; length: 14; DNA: TGTGCCAGCAGCTTCAAACAAACCCAAGAGACCCAGTACTTC; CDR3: CASSFKQTQETQYF
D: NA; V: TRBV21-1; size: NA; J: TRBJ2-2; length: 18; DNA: TGTGCCAGCAACCCTTCAGCCCGACCCGAGAGGGACACCGGGGAGCTGTTTTTT; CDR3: CASNPSARPERDTGELFF
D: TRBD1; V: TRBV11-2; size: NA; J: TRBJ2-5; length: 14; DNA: TGTGCCAGCAGCTTAATAAGGGGGCCCGAGACCCAGTACTTC; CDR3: CASSLIRGPETQYF
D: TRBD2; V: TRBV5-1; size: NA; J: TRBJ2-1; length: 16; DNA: TGCGCCAGCAGCCACCGGGAGGGCCCCCTGCGCAATGAGCAGTTCTTC; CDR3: CASSHREGPLRNEQFF
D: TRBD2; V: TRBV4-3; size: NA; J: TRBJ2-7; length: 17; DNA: TGCGCCAGCAGCCAAGGGCTCCCGGGACTAGCGGGAGTGGAGCAGTACTTC; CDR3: CASSQGLPGLAGVEQYF
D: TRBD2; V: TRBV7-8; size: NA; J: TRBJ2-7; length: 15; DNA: TGTGCCAGCAGCTTAACTAGCGGGAGGGAGTACGAGCAGTACTTC; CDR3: CASSLTSGREYEQYF
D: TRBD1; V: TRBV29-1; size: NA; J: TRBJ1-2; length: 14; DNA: TGCAGCGTTGAAGGCGGACAGGCGAACTATGGCTACACCTTC; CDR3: CSVEGGQANYGYTF
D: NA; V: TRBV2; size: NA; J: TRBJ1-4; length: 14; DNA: TGTGCCAGCAGGTCTGGAGGGGCGAATGAAAAACTGTTTTTT; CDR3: CASRSGGANEKLFF
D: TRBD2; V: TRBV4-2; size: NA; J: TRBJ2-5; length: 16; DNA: TGTGCCAGCAGCCGAGGGACTAGCGGCTTTCAAGAGACCCAGTACTTC; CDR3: CASSRGTSGFQETQYF
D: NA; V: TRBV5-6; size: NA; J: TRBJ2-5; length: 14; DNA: TGTGCCAGCAGCTTGGCCGGGGGTGGGGAGACCCAGTACTTC; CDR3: CASSLAGGGETQYF
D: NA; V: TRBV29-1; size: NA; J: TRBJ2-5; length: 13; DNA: TGCAGCGTCCCCGGACAGTACCAAGAGACCCAGTACTTC; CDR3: CSVPGQYQETQYF
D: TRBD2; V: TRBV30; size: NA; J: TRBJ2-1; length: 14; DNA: TGTGCCTGGAGCGGGCTAGCGGGACTACGTGAGCAGTTCTTC; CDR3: CAWSGLAGLREQFF
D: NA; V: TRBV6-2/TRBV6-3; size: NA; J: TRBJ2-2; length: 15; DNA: TGTGCCAGCAGTCTACAAAGGGGGGGGACCGGGGAGCTGTTTTTT; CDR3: CASSLQRGGTGELFF
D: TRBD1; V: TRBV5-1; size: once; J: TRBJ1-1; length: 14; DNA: TGCGCCAGTAGTAGACAGGGGCCGAACACTGAAGCTTTCTTT; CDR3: CASSRQGPNTEAFF
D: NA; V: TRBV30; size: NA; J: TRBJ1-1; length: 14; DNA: TGTGCCTGGAGTGTACCCGGGGGGCGGAAAGAAGCTTTCTTT; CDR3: CAWSVPGGRKEAFF
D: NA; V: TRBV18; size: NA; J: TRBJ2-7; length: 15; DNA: TGTGCCAGCTCAAGTTATGACAGGCCCCCCTACGAGCAGTACTTC; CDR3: CASSSYDRPPYEQYF
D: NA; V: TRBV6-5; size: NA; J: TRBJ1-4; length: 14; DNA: TGTGCCAGCAAGGAGTGGAGTCTTAATGAAAAACTGTTTTTT; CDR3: CASKEWSLNEKLFF
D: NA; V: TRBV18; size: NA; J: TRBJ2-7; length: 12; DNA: TGTGCCAGCTCACCAGGGGGGGCCGAGCAGTACTTC; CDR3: CASSPGGAEQYF
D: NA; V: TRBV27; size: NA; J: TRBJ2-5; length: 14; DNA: TGTGCCAGCGCACAGGGGGGGGTGAGGCAGACCCAGTACTTC; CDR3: CASAQGGVRQTQYF
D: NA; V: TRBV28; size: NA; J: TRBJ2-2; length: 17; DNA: TGTGCCAGCAGTTTAGTACCAAGCGGGCTATTTGCCGGGGAGCTGTTTTTT; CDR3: CASSLVPSGLFAGELFF
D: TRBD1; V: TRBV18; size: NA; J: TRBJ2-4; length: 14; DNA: TGTGCCAGCTCAAACGGACAGGGGAATGACATTCAGTACTTC; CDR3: CASSNGQGNDIQYF
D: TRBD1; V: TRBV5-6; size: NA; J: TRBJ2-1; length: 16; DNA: TGTGCCAGCAGCGACACCGGGACAGCGTATTCCAATGAGCAGTTCTTC; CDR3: CASSDTGTAYSNEQFF